The T cell receptor (beta chain) described here comes from a study of T cell responses to AZD1222 COVID-19 vaccine. Study-level results: Mostly white British, mostly female donors; authors suggested clonal diversity may be underestimated.

Profiling relied on immunoSEQ multiplex PCR, and the TCRdb table lists in-frame clones only, not all of them. The sample consists of some 110,000 clones, roughly 91% of them appearing once. Worth noting for this clone: The target antigen is unknown.

V was clipped by 0 bases and J by 9 bases; unmatched bases: 9. The CDR3 is 16 amino acids. This TCR was sampled from an adult who received the AZD1222 COVID-19 vaccine. Sequenced material: peripheral blood, taken 28 days after the second AZD1222 dose. V usage is TRBV5-3 and J usage is TRBJ2-1; 10 bases fit TRBD1. TRBV5-3 carries the ORF label, with uncertain function. The CDR3 coding sequence is TGTGCCAGAAGCTTGGATCCTGACAGGGGGCGGAGTGAGCAGTTCTTC. Its translation: CARSLDPDRGRSEQFF.